Included here is one T cell receptor (beta chain) sequence, with context. The data were produced by immunoSEQ multiplex PCR, yet TCRdb's version contains in-frame clones alone and is incomplete. The sample has under 250,000 clones; 82% are singletons. The data are from a study of blood T cell repertoires in COVID-19. Looked up from germline, CDR1 is LNHDA and CDR2 is SQIVND (reference sequence). V was clipped by 6 bases and J by 0 bases, with 11 bases between them. This CDR3 comprises 14 residues. The origin of this receptor is a woman between 70 and 85 years old with COVID-19, enrolled during active disease. Sequenced material: peripheral blood. The rearrangement links TRBV19 to TRBJ1-1; a possible D gene is TRBD1 (5 bases). The CDR3 spells CASRFDRLNTEAFF. The CDR3 DNA sequence: TGTGCCAGTAGATTTGACAGACTGAACACTGAAGCTTTCTTT.